Following are 22 T cell receptor beta chains from one sample sequenced in a study of vaccination and CD4 T cells after COVID-19. No cognate antigen is known for these TCRs. Sequenced with the Oncomine TCR Beta short-read assay was DNA taken from cultured CD4+ T cells. TCRdb reanalysed the PCR reads using MiXCR and keeps one entry per CDR3 protein. Of roughly 20,000 distinct CDR3 sequences in the sample, 47% were seen once. Regarding treatment: roughly 11-day PBMC culture with coronavirus spike peptide pools or control peptides (ViraFEST assay). The specimen sequenced was cultured CD4+ T cells from blood. These receptors were collected from a human donor with COVID-19.

The rearrangement links TRBV20-1 to TRBJ2-1, with TRBD2 matching 16 bases. This CDR3 contains 17 residues. Germline V gene lookup returns CDR1 DFQATT and CDR2 SNEGSKA (reference sequence). Trimming removed 6 bases from V and 1 base from J; junction bases left unmatched: 6. The DNA for the CDR3 is TGCAGTGCAGCCGGGACTAGCGGGGGGGTTTCCTACAATGAGCAGTTCTTC. Its translation: CSAAGTSGGVSYNEQFF.

This clonotype came up a few times. The chain combines TRBV27 with TRBJ1-2, with D uncertain. The CDR3 contains 12 residues. From germline, CDR1 is MNHEY and CDR2 SMNVEV (reference sequence). Trimming stripped 4 bases from V and 2 bases from J, with 5 bases between. In DNA form, the CDR3 reads TGTGCCAGCAGTTACAGAAACTATGGCTACACCTTC. It is translated as CASSYRNYGYTF.

V usage is TRBV6-4 and J usage is TRBJ2-1; 8 bases agree with TRBD1. The CDR3 runs to 14 residues. V was pared by 3 bases and J by 6 bases, with 4 bases of the junction left unmatched. Germline CDR1 MRHNA, CDR2 SNTAGT. The CDR3: CASSERQGSNEQFF. For the CDR3, the DNA is TGTGCCAGCAGTGAACGACAGGGGTCCAATGAGCAGTTCTTC.

Only a few counts were recorded for this clonotype. The chain has TRBV27 and TRBJ1-1; the D is unclear. Trimming removed 3 bases at V and 5 bases at J, with 13 bases between. The CDR3 runs to 14 residues. From germline, CDR1 is MNHEY and CDR2 SMNVEV (reference sequence). CDR3 protein: CASSFRAPRTEAFF. The CDR3 coding sequence is TGTGCCAGCAGTTTTCGGGCACCTAGGACTGAAGCTTTCTTT.

The gene calls are TRBV19 and TRBJ1-2, with 8 bases aligning to TRBD1. Unmatched junction bases numbered 7, after V lost 5 bases and J lost 8 bases. The germline gives CDR1 LNHDA, CDR2 SQIVND (reference sequence). The CDR3 runs 13 residues. The CDR3 bases are TGTGCCAGTAGTGGGGTCAGGGGGCGCGGCTACACCTTC. This translates into CASSGVRGRGYTF.

CDR3 bases: TGTGCCAGTCAAGCTCGAGGTGCAAAAAATTTGCCTTTCCTCCACTTT. Its protein product is CASQARGAKNLPFLHF. This sequence joins TRBV5-3 and TRBJ1-6; D is unresolved. TRBV5-3 belongs to the ORF category, with a function that is uncertain. V was clipped by 8 bases and J by 15 bases, with 30 bases between them. The CDR3 is 16 residues long.

The V and J genes are TRBV20-1 and TRBJ2-7; D is possibly TRBD2 (7 bases). Germline values: CDR1 DFQATT, CDR2 SNEGSKA (reference sequence). The V gene lost 7 bases and the J gene lost 5 bases, with 18 bases spanning the gap. The CDR3 spans 13 residues. The CDR3 reads CSGTGGAGDEQYF. The CDR3 bases are TGCAGTGGAACGGGGGGCGCGGGTGACGAGCAGTACTTC.

The table lists this clonotype with a few counts. V usage is TRBV7-9 and J usage is TRBJ2-5; D is perhaps TRBD2 (5 bases). Trimming removed 5 bases from V and 7 bases from J, with 26 bases in between. This CDR3 spans 17 amino acids. Germline CDR1 is SEHNR and CDR2 is FQNEAQ (reference sequence). Here the CDR3 DNA reads TGTGCCAGCAGCGTTGCCGCGAAACAGAGCCCCGGAGGGACCCAGTACTTC. Translating it yields CASSVAAKQSPGGTQYF.

The chain employs TRBV6-5 and TRBJ2-5; a weak D match, TRBD2 (6 bases). The V end lost 2 bases, the J end lost 2 bases, and 12 bases lay between the germline ends. Germline CDR1 reads MNHEY; CDR2 reads SVGAGI. The CDR3 consists of 15 residues. The CDR3 coding sequence is TGTGCCAGCAGTTACCGGCGGGGTGGGCAAGAGACCCAGTACTTC. Amino acids: CASSYRRGGQETQYF.

V and J are TRBV24-1 and TRBJ2-3, with D tentatively TRBD2 (5 bases). In germline, CDR1 is KGHDR, CDR2 SFDVKD. CDR3 size: 17 residues. V lost 4 bases, J lost 3 bases, and 19 bases lay in between. For the CDR3, the DNA is TGTGCCACCAGTGACCACATGACCGCCTGGAGGACAGATACGCAGTATTTT. Its translation: CATSDHMTAWRTDTQYF.

The chain combines TRBV6-7 with TRBJ2-5; the match to TRBD1 covers 12 bases. TRBV6-7 is recorded as an ORF, its role being uncertain. J was trimmed by 4 bases and V by 0 bases; bases with no gene match: 12. This CDR3 is 19 amino acids long. CDR3 loop: CASSYSPERDRGRRETQYF. As DNA, the CDR3 is TGTGCCAGCAGTTACTCGCCGGAACGGGACAGGGGGCGAAGAGAGACCCAGTACTTC.

The chain combines TRBV28 with TRBJ1-3, with D hard to call. The CDR3 loop spans 15 amino acids. CDR1 MDHEN and CDR2 SYDVKM come from the germline V gene. V gave up 3 bases and J gave up 4 bases, with 13 bases separating them. The CDR3 protein is CASSFWSGPGNTIYF. Written as DNA, the CDR3 is TGTGCCAGCAGTTTTTGGTCCGGACCAGGAAACACCATATATTTT.

The chain combines TRBV11-2 with TRBJ2-1; 13 positions agree with TRBD2. The V segment lost 4 bases and the J segment 7 bases; nucleotides outside the gene matches: 4. The germline gives CDR1 SGHAT, CDR2 FQNNGV. The CDR3 is 15 amino acids. The CDR3: CASSSTSGGLNEQFF. The DNA for the CDR3 is TGTGCCAGCAGCTCGACTAGCGGGGGGTTAAATGAGCAGTTCTTC.

In this sample, this clonotype turned up a few times. V and J are TRBV18 and TRBJ1-1; D is perhaps TRBD1 (5 bases). From germline, CDR1 is KGHSH and CDR2 LQKENI. Trimming removed 3 bases at V and 7 bases at J, with 15 bases between. This CDR3 has 14 amino acids. CDR3 DNA: TGTGCCAGCTCACCGGCAGGGCGGACGGGTGAAGCTTTCTTT. Protein product: CASSPAGRTGEAFF.

The J gene is TRBJ1-5, the V gene TRBV20-1; 7 bases line up with TRBD1. The CDR3 is made up of 13 amino acids. The V gene end was trimmed by 5 bases and the J gene end by 6 bases; junction bases not matched to a gene: 7. Germline loops: CDR1 DFQATT, CDR2 SNEGSKA (reference sequence). CDR3 protein: CSAADRDRQPQHF. The CDR3, as DNA: TGCAGTGCTGCCGACAGGGACCGTCAGCCCCAGCATTTT.

The chain employs TRBV25-1 and TRBJ1-1, with 9 nucleotides matching TRBD1. The V and J ends lost 4 bases and 4 bases, in that order; junction bases with no gene match: 4. Germline CDR1 MGHDK, CDR2 SYGVNS. The CDR3 has 14 residues. The CDR3 reads CASSVWGQGTEAFF. The DNA of the CDR3 is TGTGCCAGCAGTGTATGGGGACAGGGCACTGAAGCTTTCTTT.

This clonotype was detected only a few times. The rearrangement uses TRBV6-5 and TRBJ2-7, with TRBD1 matching 8 bases. This CDR3 is built from 14 residues. Germline V gene sequence: CDR1 MNHEY, CDR2 SVGAGI. V shed 4 bases and J 0 bases; nucleotides not matched to a gene: 2. DNA of the CDR3: TGTGCCAGCAGTTTGGACAGGGCCTCCTACGAGCAGTACTTC. As protein: CASSLDRASYEQYF.

The chain couples TRBV24-1 to TRBJ2-5, with D unresolved. This CDR3 region has 14 residues. From germline, CDR1 is KGHDR and CDR2 SFDVKD. Trimming removed 2 bases from V and 4 bases from J, with 10 bases in between. The CDR3, as DNA: TGTGCCACCAGTGATTCGCGACATGTAGAGACCCAGTACTTC. It yields the protein CATSDSRHVETQYF.

The table lists this clonotype with a few counts. This chain links TRBV6-1 with TRBJ2-7; 15 positions match TRBD2. This CDR3 is built from 14 residues. The junction had 2 bases not matched to a gene; V was cut back by 5 bases and J by 6 bases. The V gene's germline CDR1 is MNHNS and CDR2 SASEGT. CDR3 DNA sequence: TGTGCCAGCAGTACGGGACTAGCGGGAGGCGAGCAGTACTTC. The encoded protein is CASSTGLAGGEQYF.

The chain couples TRBV20-1 to TRBJ2-7; D gene ambiguous. The CDR3 has 13 residues. Trimming removed 6 bases from V and 3 bases from J, with 15 bases in between. In germline, CDR1 is DFQATT, CDR2 SNEGSKA (reference sequence). The CDR3 bases are TGCAGTGCCCTTTTGGGCCGCGTCTACGAGCAGTACTTC. As protein: CSALLGRVYEQYF.

For the CDR3, the DNA is TGTGCCAGCAGCTTACCCGGGACAGGGCACAATGAGCAGTTCTTC. Its translation: CASSLPGTGHNEQFF. This sequence joins TRBV5-4 and TRBJ2-1; TRBD1 aligns across 9 bases. Germline V lookup: CDR1 SGHNT, CDR2 YYREEE (reference sequence). Trimming at V came to 2 bases and at J to 5 bases, leaving 5 bases not matched to a gene. This CDR3 is built from 15 residues.

The rearrangement links TRBV7-2 to TRBJ1-4; D is possibly TRBD1 (5 bases). CDR3 length: 15 amino acids. The ends were cut back, 3 bases at V and 0 bases at J, with 8 bases in the middle. Germline CDR1 and CDR2: SGHTA and FQGNSA. The CDR3 bases are TGTGCCAGCAGCTTGGGGCCAGCAACTAATGAAAAACTGTTTTTT. Translation: CASSLGPATNEKLFF.